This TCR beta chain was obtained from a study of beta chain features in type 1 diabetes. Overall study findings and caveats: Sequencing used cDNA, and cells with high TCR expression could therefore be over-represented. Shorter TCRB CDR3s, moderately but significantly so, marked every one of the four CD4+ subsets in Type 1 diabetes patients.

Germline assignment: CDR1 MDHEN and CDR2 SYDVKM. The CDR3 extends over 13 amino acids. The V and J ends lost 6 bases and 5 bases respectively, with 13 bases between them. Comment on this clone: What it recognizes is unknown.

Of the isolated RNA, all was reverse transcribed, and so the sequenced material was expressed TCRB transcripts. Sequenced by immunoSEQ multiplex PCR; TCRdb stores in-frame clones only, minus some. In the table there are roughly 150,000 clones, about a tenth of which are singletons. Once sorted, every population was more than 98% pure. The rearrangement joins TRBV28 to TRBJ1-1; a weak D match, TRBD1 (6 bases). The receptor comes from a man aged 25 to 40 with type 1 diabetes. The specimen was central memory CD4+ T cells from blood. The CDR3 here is CASSRGRGTEAFF. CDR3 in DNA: TGTGCCAGCAGCCGAGGGAGGGGGACTGAAGCTTTCTTT.